The source of this TCR beta chain is a study of T-cell reconstitution after alpha-beta-depleted transplantation in children (dated by TCRdb to the mid-2010s). Some background on the complete study: The study quantitatively tracked T-cell immune reconstitution after TCRalphabeta/CD19-depleted allogeneic hematopoietic cell transplantation in children using TCR repertoire profiling. Broader findings and caveats from the paper: Apparently early alphabetaT-cell count recovery about two months after transplant reportedly relied on only several hundred rapidly expanded clones derived from non-depleted graft cells. The frequencies of hyperexpanded clones fell over the following months, and after one year, T-cell counts and TCRbeta diversity were mostly attributed to newly produced T cells. In some patients, the high TCRbeta diversity seen at day 60 was put down to recipient T cells and intrathymic progenitors that had survived conditioning.

Library preparation used PCR. For sequencing, an Illumina HiSeq 2500 was employed. TCR libraries were prepared with molecular barcoding, using unique molecular identifiers to normalize TCRbeta repertoire quantification. TCRdb applied fastp at Q25 and MiXCR to the public reads, then kept only in-frame beta chains. Each CDR3 protein appears once, grouped with its most common genes and DNA. Present in this sample are approximately 630,000 distinct CDR3 sequences, around 12% of which were seen just once. 0.79% of the sample lies in the top ten. Per the publication, the treatment or condition label means: allogeneic hematopoietic cell transplantation with graft depleted of TCRalphabeta T cells and CD19 B cells. Transplant recipients were children who received TCRalphabeta/CD19-depleted allogeneic hematopoietic cell grafts. In this sample, this clonotype turned up a few times. What this receptor recognizes is not known. No much larger clonotype is one base removed from it; base qualities were not supplied.

This TCR was sampled from a girl aged 2 to 9 with congenital amegakaryocytic thrombocytopenia, due to receive a stem cell transplant. The specimen comprised PBMCs, sampled before TCRalphabeta/CD19-depleted stem cell transplant.

The nucleotides read TGTGCCAGCAGGCCTAGCGGGGTCCCCAGCTCCTACAATGAGCAGTTCTTC. This gives the protein CASRPSGVPSSYNEQFF. This chain is built from TRBV12-3 or TRBV12-4 and TRBJ2-1; the central 9 bases match TRBD2. Here V drops 6 bases and J drops 0 bases, and the junction holds 9 bases not matched to any gene. The CDR3 goes from the cysteine to the phenylalanine over 17 residues. Left in the record is the CDR3 DNA by itself, 51 bases read in frame from the first base.